This T cell receptor beta chain came from a study of spatial heterogeneity in lung cancer. As to time point: sample taken at primary tumor resection. Unsorted samples of tumor, nontumor lung or frozen PBMC had their whole RNA sequenced. The presence of a unique molecular identifier marked each TCR cDNA molecule. MiXCR, applied by TCRdb to the 5' RACE reads, yields one record per CDR3 protein. The sample carries around 74,000 distinct CDR3 sequences, more than 10% recorded once. CDR1 SGDLS and CDR2 YYNGEE come from the germline V gene. The ends lost 4 bases at V and 2 bases at J; junction bases unmatched: 10. The CDR3 is 16 amino acids.

Source: PBMCs, taken at surgery. The V call is TRBV9, the J call TRBJ2-3; the match to TRBD2 covers 7 bases. The sequence derives from a male donor with early-stage non-small cell lung cancer. In nucleotides, the CDR3 is TGTGCCAGCAGCCTAAGGGAGGGTGCCTTCACAGATACGCAGTATTTT. Translated: CASSLREGAFTDTQYF.